This TCR beta chain comes out of a study of neurological immune-mediated disorders. Study-wide results and caveats: The absence of any CDR3 amino acid sequence shared by expanded clones across subjects suggests that repertoires were private in all groups.

The cDNA was generated by 5'RACE with 10-nucleotide random UMIs. TCRdb recomputed calls from the 5' RACE reads with MiXCR, one row per CDR3 protein. The sample consists of 57,000 or so distinct CDR3 sequences, over 9.5% of them appearing once. This clonotype showed up many times. Its antigen is not known. The sample comprised PBMCs. This sequence originates from a man aged 55 to 70 in good health.

The CDR3, as DNA: TGTGCCAGCAGCTTAGGGACAGGTCCTTACGAGCAGTACTTC. This gives the protein CASSLGTGPYEQYF. The rearrangement links TRBV7-2 to TRBJ2-7; TRBD1 aligns across 7 bases. The length of the CDR3 is 14 residues. V shed 1 base, J shed 4 bases, and the junction held 4 bases outside the gene matches. The germline V gene encodes CDR1 SGHTA and CDR2 FQGNSA.